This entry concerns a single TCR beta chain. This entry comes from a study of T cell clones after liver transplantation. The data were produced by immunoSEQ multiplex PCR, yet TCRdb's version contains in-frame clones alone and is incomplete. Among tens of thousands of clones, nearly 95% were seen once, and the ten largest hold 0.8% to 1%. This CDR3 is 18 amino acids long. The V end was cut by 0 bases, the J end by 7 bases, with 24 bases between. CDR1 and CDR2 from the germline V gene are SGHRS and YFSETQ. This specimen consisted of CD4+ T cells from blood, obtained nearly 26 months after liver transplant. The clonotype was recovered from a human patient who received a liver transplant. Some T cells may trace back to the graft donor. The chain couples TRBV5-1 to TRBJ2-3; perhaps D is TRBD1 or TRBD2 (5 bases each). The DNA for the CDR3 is TGCGCCAGCAGCTTGGCCATCTTTCCCGACAGAGGGGCATATACGCAGTATTTT. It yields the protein CASSLAIFPDRGAYTQYF.